This T cell receptor (beta chain) is drawn from a study of cytomegalovirus exposure and HLA in healthy donors. Study-level points and caveats: Cytomegalovirus association was listed for around 180 TCR beta chains.

Primers for the PCR totalled 60 Vbeta and 13 Jbeta. Clones were read by immunoSEQ multiplex PCR, and TCRdb kept only the in-frame ones, dropping some. This sample's table reports approximately 110,000 clones. For this clone: Its antigen is unidentified.

In germline, CDR1 is SGDLS, CDR2 YYNGEE. The CDR3 extends over 15 amino acids. Trimming left V 0 bases short and J 3 bases short, with 12 bases between. The sequenced sample was PBMCs. This chain joins TRBV9 and TRBJ1-2; TRBD1 might be the D (6 bases). The sequence came from a man between 50 and 59 years old in good health and CMV-seronegative. CDR3 bases: TGTGCCAGCAGCGTAGAGGCCAGGACAGACTATGGCTACACCTTC. Translation: CASSVEARTDYGYTF.